The clone carrying this TCR beta chain was recorded at least ten times. Its specificity is not known. The V gene's germline CDR1 is LNHDA and CDR2 SQIVND (reference sequence). The CDR3 has 14 amino acids. The germline V and J ends were trimmed by 4 bases and 2 bases, with 12 bases remaining between them. From RNA transcripts, TCR beta CDR3 regions were amplified. With the HTBI primer set, the TCR CDR3 went through a first round of RT-PCR. MiXCR, applied by TCRdb to the multiplex PCR reads, yields one record per CDR3 protein. The sample lists about 590,000 distinct CDR3 sequences, around a sixth occurring once. The data belong to a study of T cells in Graves' hyperthyroidism and ophthalmopathy. Findings and limits, study-wide: Most clonotypes that expanded in the thyroid above 0.001 also showed up in blood.

Stability of Graves' hyperthyroidism was defined as absent ophthalmopathy progression within 18 months. The PBMCs had their origin in 8.5 to 10 ml of fresh peripheral blood. The TCR sequence derives from a woman in her 30s with Graves' hyperthyroidism. The chain links TRBV19 to TRBJ2-7, with D tentatively TRBD1 (7 bases). The sequenced sample was blood. CDR3 in DNA: TGTGCCAGTAGTAGCGGGGACAGCCCCTACGAGCAGTACTTC. Encoded protein: CASSSGDSPYEQYF.